Listed here are 18 T cell receptor beta chains from one sample, sequenced in a study of T cell responses to AZD1222 COVID-19 vaccine (dated by TCRdb to the early 2020s). The time point label for this specimen denotes: about 28 days (+/-7) after the second vaccine dose. The treatment or condition label for this specimen denotes: meningococcal conjugate vaccine given as trial control. Library preparation used the immunoSEQ multiplex PCR assay. In its TCRdb copy, this immuneACCESS table keeps in-frame sequences only and misses some clones. Where compared with another copy, unresolved V genes explain less than half of these, and the others have no known cause. This sample lists about 170,000 clones; 70% to 90% were detected once. 3.5% to 4.5% of the sample is held by the ten biggest clonotypes. Source: peripheral blood, taken 28 days after the second dose of the MenACWY control vaccine. Receptors were obtained from an adult who received the MenACWY meningococcal vaccine as a control.

CDR3 protein: CASSHRRDREFEAFF. DNA of the CDR3: TGTGCCAGCAGCCACCGTAGGGACAGGGAGTTTGAAGCTTTCTTT. This chain connects TRBV14 to TRBJ1-1; TRBD1 matches at 9 bases. The V gene end was trimmed by 3 bases and the J gene end by 7 bases; junction bases not matched to a gene: 9. Germline V gene sequence: CDR1 SGHDN, CDR2 FVKESK. The CDR3 runs to 15 residues.

The CDR3 bases are TGTGCCAGCAGTCCTATCTCAGTTGATCAGCCCCAGCATTTT. This codes for CASSPISVDQPQHF. V gene TRBV2 combines with J gene TRBJ1-5; D remains ambiguous. The CDR3 has 14 amino acids. Trimming left V 5 bases short and J 5 bases short, with 13 bases between. Germline V gene sequence: CDR1 SNHLY, CDR2 FYNNEI.

This chain uses TRBV9 with TRBJ1-5; the match to TRBD1 covers 9 bases. Germline values: CDR1 SGDLS, CDR2 YYNGEE. The CDR3 runs 13 residues. The V gene end was trimmed by 7 bases and the J gene end by 4 bases; junction bases not matched to a gene: 3. In DNA form, the CDR3 reads TGTGCCAGCGGACAGGGGAGGAATCAGCCCCAGCATTTT. Amino acid sequence: CASGQGRNQPQHF.

This rearrangement joins TRBV29-1 to TRBJ2-3; D gene ambiguous. V lost 2 bases and J 7 bases, leaving 4 bases between the germline ends. The CDR3 runs to 10 residues. From germline, CDR1 is SQVTM and CDR2 ANQGSEA. The CDR3: CSVESYTQYF. The CDR3 DNA is TGCAGCGTTGAATCTTATACGCAGTATTTT.

The chain employs TRBV18 and TRBJ2-7; D may match TRBD1 or TRBD2 (5 bases each). This CDR3 contains 15 residues. Germline V lookup: CDR1 KGHSH, CDR2 LQKENI. V was shortened by 0 bases and J by 4 bases, with 13 bases between the two germline ends. Here the CDR3 reads CASSPPTGTAYEQYF. CDR3 nucleotides: TGTGCCAGCTCACCACCGACTGGGACGGCATACGAGCAGTACTTC.

The chain recombines TRBV24-1 with TRBJ1-1, with D possibly TRBD1 on 5 matching bases. The length of the CDR3 is 13 residues. V was shortened by 9 bases and J by 1 base, with 11 bases between the two germline ends. The germline V gene has CDR1 KGHDR and CDR2 SFDVKD. Here the CDR3 DNA reads TGTGCCACCTCGGGACGGTCGAACACTGAAGCTTTCTTT. It yields the protein CATSGRSNTEAFF.

This clone showed up just once. The rearrangement links TRBV27 to TRBJ2-6; D gene ambiguous. In germline, CDR1 is MNHEY, CDR2 SMNVEV (reference sequence). V was pared by 2 bases and J by 3 bases, with 8 bases between. CDR3 length: 15 residues. CDR3 residues: CASSLIYSGANVLTF. The CDR3, as DNA: TGTGCCAGCAGTTTAATCTACAGTGGGGCCAACGTCCTGACTTTC.

The V gene is TRBV29-1, the J gene TRBJ2-2; D unclear. Trimming pared 4 bases from V and 1 base from J, leaving 10 bases between. Germline assignment: CDR1 SQVTM and CDR2 ANQGSEA. This CDR3 is built from 14 residues. CDR3 region: CSVVSWENTGELFF. The DNA of the CDR3 is TGCAGCGTTGTAAGCTGGGAGAACACCGGGGAGCTGTTTTTT.

This chain connects TRBV28 to TRBJ2-7; no clear D gene. CDR3 length: 14 amino acids. Germline values: CDR1 MDHEN, CDR2 SYDVKM. The V gene lost 3 bases and the J gene lost 2 bases, with 11 bases spanning the gap. In DNA, the CDR3 is TGTGCCAGCAGTTTCGCCGGGCCGACCTACGAGCAGTACTTC. Translated, it gives CASSFAGPTYEQYF.

CDR3 nucleotides: TGTGCCAGCAGTGAGGAGGGCGCACAGGGGGCGTTCAATGGCTACACCTTC. It specifies CASSEEGAQGAFNGYTF. J is TRBJ1-2 and V is TRBV28; 9 nucleotides line up with TRBD1. CDR3 length equals 17 residues. Per germline, CDR1 MDHEN and CDR2 SYDVKM. Germline trimming cut 5 bases from V and 6 bases from J; bases unmatched to any gene: 16.

This rearrangement joins TRBV18 to TRBJ2-2, with D unresolved. The CDR3 spans 12 residues. Per the germline V gene, CDR1 is KGHSH and CDR2 is LQKENI. Trimming left V 3 bases short and J 6 bases short, with 5 bases between. The CDR3 region has the DNA TGTGCCAGCTCACCGACCGCCGGGGAGCTGTTTTTT. Protein product: CASSPTAGELFF.

The CDR3 is CASSVTPTPEQFF. For the CDR3, the DNA is TGTGCCAGCAGCGTAACCCCCACCCCTGAGCAGTTCTTC. V gene TRBV9 combines with J gene TRBJ2-1; no reliable D call. The CDR3 extends over 13 amino acids. V shed 1 base and J shed 9 bases, with 11 bases lying between them. The germline V gene has CDR1 SGDLS and CDR2 YYNGEE.

The rearrangement joins TRBV29-1 to TRBJ1-2; 7 bases map to TRBD1. The CDR3 is 14 amino acids. V trimming: 7 bases; J trimming: 4 bases; junction bases outside the gene matches: 12. Germline lookup yields CDR1 SQVTM and CDR2 ANQGSEA. The CDR3 protein is CSARGPRGGYGYTF. DNA for the CDR3: TGCAGCGCTAGAGGCCCCAGGGGGGGCTATGGCTACACCTTC.

This clone occurred a few times. The DNA of the CDR3 is TGTGCCAGCAGCAGCAGCGGGGTTGCCTACAATGAGCAGTTCTTC. This gives the protein CASSSSGVAYNEQFF. The chain joins TRBV7-8 to TRBJ2-1, with 7 nucleotides matching TRBD2. Looked up from germline, CDR1 is SGHVS and CDR2 is FQNEAQ. Losses at the gene ends were 5 bases for V and 2 bases for J; bases not matched to a gene: 6. The CDR3 is 15 residues long.

V gene TRBV4-1 combines with J gene TRBJ2-1, with TRBD2 identical over 11 bases. J gave up 10 bases and V 4 bases, and 12 bases lay outside the gene matches. In germline, CDR1 is MGHRA, CDR2 YSYEKL. This CDR3 spans 16 amino acids. The CDR3 is CASSPTSGSRGYEQFF. The CDR3, as DNA: TGCGCCAGCAGCCCAACTAGCGGGAGTAGGGGATACGAGCAGTTCTTC.

This clone was picked up one time. The chain couples TRBV27 to TRBJ1-2; 7 positions match TRBD1. The CDR3 has 14 residues. V gave up 3 bases and J gave up 5 bases; unmatched junction bases: 6. In germline, CDR1 is MNHEY, CDR2 SMNVEV (reference sequence). CDR3 sequence: CASSLSGTAYGYTF. CDR3 coding DNA: TGTGCCAGCAGTTTGTCCGGGACAGCTTATGGCTACACCTTC.

This clone appeared a few times. The genes are TRBV27 and TRBJ1-6, with 7 bases aligning to TRBD1. CDR1 is MNHEY and CDR2 is SMNVEV in the germline V gene (reference sequence). CDR3 length: 17 residues. The ends lost 0 bases at V and 10 bases at J; junction bases unmatched: 12. The CDR3, as DNA: TGTGCCAGCAGTTTATCCTTTTTGACAGGGCAGAAATCACCCCTCCACTTT. It encodes CASSLSFLTGQKSPLHF.

This clone was recorded a few times. The chain carries TRBV27 and TRBJ1-2; no firm D call. The germline V gene has CDR1 MNHEY and CDR2 SMNVEV (reference sequence). The germline V and J ends were trimmed by 11 bases and 4 bases, with 8 bases remaining between them. The CDR3 has 10 residues. The CDR3 spells CALRVYGYTF. Here the CDR3 DNA reads TGTGCCCTAAGGGTCTATGGCTACACCTTC.